Listed below are T cell receptor beta chains from one sample, sequenced in a study of technical replicates of blood from a few donors. TCRdb's copy holds only in-frame clones and misses some; the assay was immunoSEQ multiplex PCR. The sample has approximately 15,000 clones, over 75% seen once; the top ten hold around 12%. The sequencing input was PBMCs. All receptors come from a human donor in good health. The CDR3 runs from the conserved cysteine through the conserved F or W. The D gene is left open where the match is weak. Clone sizes are given selectively: once, few, many, or a class where the clone is expanded.

TRBJ1-4,TRBV28,TRBD1,-,TGTGCCAGCAGTTCGGGACAGCTTAGTGAAAAACTGTTTTTT,CASSSGQLSEKLFF
TRBJ2-3,TRBV5-4,-,-,TGTGCCAGCAGCTTGTTTCGCGGGGCTAGCACAGATACGCAGTATTTT,CASSLFRGASTDTQYF
TRBJ2-1,TRBV7-8,TRBD2,-,TGTGCCAGCAGTTTAGACCCTAGCGGGAGATGGACAACGGTTGACAATGAGCAGTTCTTC,CASSLDPSGRWTTVDNEQFF
TRBJ1-1,TRBV4-1,TRBD1,-,TGCGCCAGCAGCCAAGGGACAGGGGGGTACACTGAAGCTTTCTTT,CASSQGTGGYTEAFF
TRBJ2-1,TRBV7-2,-,-,TGTGCCAGCAGCCCCCACGGGAGTTCCTACAATGAGCAGTTCTTC,CASSPHGSSYNEQFF
TRBJ2-2,TRBV11-3,-,-,TGTGCCAGCAGCCCGGACTATTATAACACCGGGGAGCTGTTTTTT,CASSPDYYNTGELFF
TRBJ2-7,TRBV30,-,-,TGTGCCTGGAGTAGCTGGGGGAGGGGGTACGAGCAGTACTTC,CAWSSWGRGYEQYF
TRBJ1-5,TRBV28,TRBD1,-,TGTGCCAGCAGTAGAGGAGTAGGGACAGGGATCCAGCCCCAGCATTTT,CASSRGVGTGIQPQHF
TRBJ2-3,TRBV9,TRBD2,-,TGTGCCAGCAGCGTAAATCCTGGGCTAGCGGGAGGAACAGATACGCAGTATTTT,CASSVNPGLAGGTDTQYF
TRBJ1-2,TRBV6-5,-,-,TGTGCCAGCAGACCAGAAAACTATGGCTACACCTTC,CASRPENYGYTF
TRBJ1-2,TRBV7-9,-,-,TGTGCCAGCAGCCCAGAGGGCGGCCCGGCTGGCTACACCTTC,CASSPEGGPAGYTF
TRBJ2-1,TRBV18,TRBD2,-,TGTGCCAGCTCACAGCGGGAGAGGGGGAATGAGCAGTTCTTC,CASSQRERGNEQFF
TRBJ1-4,TRBV25-1,-,-,TGTGCCAGCAGTTCGGGGACAACTAATGAAAAACTGTTTTTT,CASSSGTTNEKLFF
TRBJ1-2,TRBV18,TRBD1,-,TGTGCCAGCTCACCACCTACAGGGGCCGCCCTTGGCTACACCTTC,CASSPPTGAALGYTF
TRBJ2-1,TRBV13,TRBD2,-,TGTGCCAGCAGCTTCCTCCGACTAGCGGGAGGGGTGTACAATGAGCAGTTCTTC,CASSFLRLAGGVYNEQFF
TRBJ2-7,TRBV19,-,-,TGTGCCAGTAATCCGGGGGACGGGAGCTCCTACGAGCAGTACTTC,CASNPGDGSSYEQYF
TRBJ2-2,TRBV15,-,-,TGTGCCACCAGCAGAGGACAAACGAACACCGGGGAGCTGTTTTTT,CATSRGQTNTGELFF
TRBJ2-7,TRBV11-3,-,-,TGTGCCAGCAGCTTTGGGGGAGGCCACGAGCAGTACTTC,CASSFGGGHEQYF
TRBJ2-1,TRBV2,TRBD2,-,TGTGCCAGCAGTGAACTCAGTATAGCGGGAGGGAACAATGAGCAGTTCTTC,CASSELSIAGGNNEQFF
TRBJ2-6,TRBV5-4,TRBD1,-,TGTGCCAGCAGCTTGGGGGGGACAGGCTTTAGCTCTGGGGCCAACGTCCTGACTTTC,CASSLGGTGFSSGANVLTF
TRBJ2-3,TRBV19,-,-,TGTGCCAGTAGTATAGCGCCTAGCGTAACTAGCACAGATACGCAGTATTTT,CASSIAPSVTSTDTQYF
TRBJ2-5,TRBV10-1,TRBD2,-,TGCGCCAGCAGTGAGAGAGCGGGGGAGACCCAGTACTTC,CASSERAGETQYF
TRBJ2-1,TRBV28,TRBD2,-,TGTGCCAGCAGTCCTCTAGCGGGAGTTGACAATGAGCAGTTCTTC,CASSPLAGVDNEQFF
TRBJ2-3,TRBV6-5,-,-,TGTGCCAGCAGTTACTCGGTAGCAGGGACAGATACGCAGTATTTT,CASSYSVAGTDTQYF
TRBJ2-1,TRBV5-1,TRBD2,-,TGCGCCAGCAGTGGGACTAGCGGGATCGGGGGTGAGCAGTTCTTC,CASSGTSGIGGEQFF
TRBJ2-5,TRBV5-1,-,-,TGCGCCAGCAGCTTGGAGGGTGGTGTCAGGGCCGAGACCCAGTACTTC,CASSLEGGVRAETQYF
TRBJ2-2,TRBV7-3,TRBD1,-,TGTGCCAGCAGCTCACTACCCAGGACAGGGAGTGAAACCGGGGAGCTGTTTTTT,CASSSLPRTGSETGELFF
TRBJ2-7,TRBV19,-,-,TGTGCCAGTAGTATTGGCAGGAACTACGAGCAGTACTTC,CASSIGRNYEQYF
TRBJ2-2,TRBV9,TRBD2,-,TGTGCCAGCAGCGTCAGCGCGGGAGGGTCCACCGGGGAGCTGTTTTTT,CASSVSAGGSTGELFF
TRBJ1-3,TRBV5-4,TRBD1,-,TGTGCCAGCAGCTTCTACGGGGACAGCGGAAACACCATATATTTT,CASSFYGDSGNTIYF
TRBJ2-3,TRBV4-1,-,once,TGCGCCAGCAGCCCCCAACAGGGAGGCACAGATACGCAGTATTTT,CASSPQQGGTDTQYF
TRBJ1-5,TRBV19,TRBD1,-,TGTGCCAGTGGGACAGTTAGCAATCAGCCCCAGCATTTT,CASGTVSNQPQHF
TRBJ2-7,TRBV28,TRBD2,-,TGTGCCAGCACAAGCCCCCATAGCGGGGGATCCTACGAGCAGTACTTC,CASTSPHSGGSYEQYF
TRBJ2-1,TRBV27,TRBD2,-,TGTGCCAGCAATGGCGGGAGCTCCTACAATGAGCAGTTCTTC,CASNGGSSYNEQFF
TRBJ2-3,TRBV21-1,-,-,TGTGCCAGCAGCAAAAATGGCGGGAGATGCACAGATACGCAGTATTTT,CASSKNGGRCTDTQYF
TRBJ1-3,TRBV7-2,TRBD1,-,TGTGCCAGCAGCCGGGACAGCGGCCCAGGAAACACCATATATTTT,CASSRDSGPGNTIYF